This TCR beta chain is from a study of T cell repertoires in cytomegalovirus infection. Study-wide background: The authors relied on CMV epitopes, both recently identified HLA-C-restricted and well-studied HLA-B-restricted.

TCRdb re-derived calls from the reads in MiXCR, one entry per CDR3 protein. This table has hundreds of thousands of distinct CDR3 sequences, less than 40% appearing once. With regard to this clonotype: Its antigen is unknown.

The CDR3 contains 17 residues. V lost 3 bases, J lost 4 bases, and 13 bases stayed unmatched. The germline V gene encodes CDR1 ENHRY and CDR2 SYGVKD. Material: cultured CD8+ T cells from PBMCs, obtained from culture after CMV antigen stimulation. The chain couples TRBV10-3 to TRBJ1-2, with 8 bases matching TRBD1. This clonotype was obtained from a human donor in good health (CMV status not recorded). Some clones in this sample may be carry-over from other donors' samples. The CDR3 DNA sequence: TGTGCCATCAGTGAAGGCCAGGGGGCGGAATTTGGCTATGGCTACACCTTC. Translation gives CAISEGQGAEFGYGYTF.